The rows below give T cell receptor beta chains drawn from one sample of a study of control samples from healthy donors and cancer patients. Profiled with immunoSEQ multiplex PCR; TCRdb holds only in-frame clones, not every one. The profile shows about 120,000 clones, more than 75% of them singletons. The sample taken for sequencing was blood. The receptor set was obtained from a woman in her 70s in good health. Both conserved end residues are part of each CDR3. The order of the fields is V gene, clone size, J gene, D gene, CDR3 protein, CDR3 DNA. A D gene is named only where the DNA matches it firmly. Only part of the rows carry a size: once, few, many, or a class if the clone is expanded.

TRBV5-8	few	TRBJ1-4	.	CASNTDGTTEKLFF	TGTGCCAGCAACACAGACGGCACTACTGAAAAACTGTTTTTT
TRBV6-5	.	TRBJ1-1	.	CASSYRAGGTEAFF	TGTGCCAGCAGTTACCGGGCCGGCGGCACTGAAGCTTTCTTT
TRBV6-5	.	TRBJ2-1	.	CASSSQGDEQFF	TGTGCCAGCAGTTCCCAGGGTGACGAGCAGTTCTTC
TRBV12-3/TRBV12-4	.	TRBJ1-6	.	CASSPEQRALHF	TGTGCCAGCAGTCCGGAACAGCGGGCCCTCCACTTT
TRBV5-6	.	TRBJ1-2	.	CASSSRDYGYTF	TGTGCCAGCAGCTCGCGGGACTATGGCTACACCTTC
TRBV7-6	.	TRBJ1-3	.	CASSFDQAAGNTIYF	TGTGCCAGCAGCTTCGATCAGGCTGCTGGAAACACCATATATTTT
TRBV21-1	.	TRBJ2-6	.	CASPPAPPLSGANVLTF	TGTGCCAGCCCGCCGGCCCCACCCCTCTCTGGGGCCAACGTCCTGACTTTC
TRBV5-6	.	TRBJ2-2	.	CASTETGFGNTGELFF	TGTGCCAGCACCGAAACAGGCTTCGGGAACACCGGGGAGCTGTTTTTT
TRBV19	.	TRBJ1-5	.	CASSMEGRGQPQHF	TGTGCCAGTAGTATGGAAGGGAGGGGACAGCCCCAGCATTTT
TRBV5-4	.	TRBJ1-6	TRBD1	CASSAGQGISPLHF	TGTGCCAGCAGCGCGGGACAGGGGATCTCACCCCTCCACTTT
TRBV20-1	.	TRBJ2-7	.	CSARNPNEQYF	TGCAGTGCTAGAAATCCAAACGAGCAGTACTTC
TRBV11-3	.	TRBJ2-7	.	CASSLGVFYEQYF	TGTGCCAGCAGCTTAGGGGTCTTCTACGAGCAGTACTTC
TRBV2	.	TRBJ1-1	.	CASIDERRTEAFF	TGTGCCAGCATTGATGAAAGGCGCACTGAAGCTTTCTTT
TRBV5-6	.	TRBJ2-5	.	CASSPTGTRRTQYF	TGTGCCAGCAGTCCTACCGGGACGAGGCGTACCCAGTACTTC
TRBV19	.	TRBJ2-1	.	CASSRGSYNEQFF	TGTGCCAGTAGTAGGGGTTCCTACAATGAGCAGTTCTTC
TRBV5-1	.	TRBJ1-5	TRBD1	CASSKGTGEGNQPQHF	TGCGCCAGCAGCAAAGGGACAGGGGAGGGCAATCAGCCCCAGCATTTT
TRBV12-3/TRBV12-4	.	TRBJ1-1	.	CASSLQASEAFF	TGTGCCAGCAGCCTACAGGCCTCTGAAGCTTTCTTT
TRBV6-5	.	TRBJ2-5	.	CASSIPGQETQYF	TGTGCCAGCAGTATTCCGGGTCAAGAGACCCAGTACTTC
TRBV28	once	TRBJ1-1	.	CASSQSTGTTFF	TGTGCCAGCAGCCAAAGCACCGGGACAACTTTCTTT
TRBV6-4	.	TRBJ2-5	.	CASSPRRIQETQYF	TGTGCCAGCAGCCCCCGCCGGATCCAAGAGACCCAGTACTTC
TRBV7-2	.	TRBJ1-1	.	CASSPPGLPYEAFF	TGTGCCAGCAGCCCGCCCGGACTGCCATACGAAGCTTTCTTT
TRBV11-3	.	TRBJ2-5	.	CASSQEPDANQYF	TGTGCCAGCAGCCAAGAACCGGACGCAAACCAGTACTTC
TRBV6-1	.	TRBJ1-2	.	CASSETGTYYGYTF	TGTGCCAGCAGTGAAACAGGTACCTACTATGGCTACACCTTC
TRBV11-2	.	TRBJ1-3	.	CASIQQGSGNTIYF	TGTGCCAGCATCCAACAGGGCTCTGGAAACACCATATATTTT
TRBV19	.	TRBJ2-3	.	CASSTYRTDTQYF	TGTGCCAGTAGTACCTACCGCACAGATACGCAGTATTTT
TRBV20-1	.	TRBJ1-2	TRBD1	CSASAGGTSYGYTF	TGCAGTGCTAGTGCAGGGGGTACGAGCTATGGCTACACCTTC
TRBV5-4	.	TRBJ2-1	.	CASSSDGGSYYNEQFF	TGTGCCAGCAGCTCGGACGGGGGTTCCTACTACAATGAGCAGTTCTTC
TRBV18	.	TRBJ2-3	TRBD2	CASSLQSGGITDTQYF	TGTGCCAGCTCACTCCAAAGCGGGGGGATCACAGATACGCAGTATTTT
TRBV6-5	once	TRBJ1-2	.	CASGDSSGYTF	TGTGCCAGCGGCGATTCTTCTGGCTACACCTTC
TRBV11-2	once	TRBJ2-1	.	CASSGRGDSSYNEQFF	TGTGCCAGCAGCGGCCGGGGGGACAGCTCCTACAATGAGCAGTTCTTC
TRBV11-2	.	TRBJ1-2	.	CASSLTGTYGYTF	TGTGCCAGCAGTCTAACAGGGACTTATGGCTACACCTTC
TRBV6-1	.	TRBJ2-7	.	CASSDHTGSYEQYF	TGTGCCAGCAGTGACCACACTGGCTCCTACGAGCAGTACTTC
TRBV11-2	.	TRBJ2-3	TRBD2	CASSLYVASGTGTDTQYF	TGTGCCAGCAGCTTATACGTCGCTAGCGGGACGGGCACAGATACGCAGTATTTT
TRBV18	.	TRBJ1-6	.	CASSLSPGAGSPLHF	TGTGCCAGCTCACTATCGCCGGGGGCCGGTTCACCCCTCCACTTT
TRBV5-1	.	TRBJ1-1	.	CASSITGTEAFF	TGCGCCAGCAGCATCACAGGGACTGAAGCTTTCTTT
TRBV6-5	.	TRBJ1-1	.	CASTPMASMNTEAFF	TGTGCCAGCACCCCGATGGCAAGCATGAACACTGAAGCTTTCTTT
TRBV27	.	TRBJ2-7	.	CASSFTRGEQYF	TGTGCCAGCAGTTTTACAAGGGGCGAGCAGTACTTC
TRBV2	once	TRBJ1-1	.	CASSEGGRAVETEAFF	TGTGCCAGCAGTGAAGGCGGGCGGGCGGTCGAGACTGAAGCTTTCTTT
TRBV5-1	.	TRBJ2-3	.	CASSLLAGGTDTQYF	TGCGCCAGCAGCTTGTTGGCAGGGGGCACAGATACGCAGTATTTT
TRBV10-2	.	TRBJ1-6	.	CASIGYLRAYNSPLHF	TGCGCCAGCATAGGGTATCTTAGAGCCTATAATTCACCCCTCCACTTT
TRBV7-9	.	TRBJ2-7	.	CASSGLGWRGGNYEQYF	TGTGCCAGCAGCGGGCTAGGGTGGAGGGGCGGGAACTACGAGCAGTACTTC
TRBV7-9	.	TRBJ1-2	TRBD1	CASTLGAGGASNYGYTF	TGTGCCAGCACCTTGGGGGCAGGGGGCGCGTCCAACTATGGCTACACCTTC
TRBV5-1	.	TRBJ2-1	.	CASSQLLQGGSYNEQFF	TGCGCCAGCAGCCAATTATTGCAGGGGGGCTCCTACAATGAGCAGTTCTTC